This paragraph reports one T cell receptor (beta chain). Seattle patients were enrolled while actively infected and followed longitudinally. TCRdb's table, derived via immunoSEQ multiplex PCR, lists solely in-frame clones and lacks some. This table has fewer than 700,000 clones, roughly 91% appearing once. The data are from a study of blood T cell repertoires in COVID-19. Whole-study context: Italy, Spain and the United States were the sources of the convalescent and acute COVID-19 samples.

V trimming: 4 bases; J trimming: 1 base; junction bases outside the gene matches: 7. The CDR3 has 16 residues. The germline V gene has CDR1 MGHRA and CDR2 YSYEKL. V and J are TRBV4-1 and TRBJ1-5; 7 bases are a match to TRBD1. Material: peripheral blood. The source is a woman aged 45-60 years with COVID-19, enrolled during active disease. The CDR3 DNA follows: TGCGCCAGCAGCCGAAACAGGGGCGCAAGCAATCAGCCCCAGCATTTT. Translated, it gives CASSRNRGASNQPQHF.